This entry lists 16 T cell receptor beta chains sequenced from one sample in a study of T cells in Graves' hyperthyroidism and ophthalmopathy (dated by TCRdb to between 2018 and 2021). Receptor amplification or capture employed multiplex PCR. The instrument was an Illumina HiSeq 2000. The TCR beta CDR3 regions were amplified from RNA transcripts. The TCR CDR3 was subjected to a first round of RT-PCR using the HTBI primer set and the Qiagen OneStep RT-PCR kit. TCRdb redid the processing of the public reads, applying fastp at Q25 and MiXCR, and retained in-frame beta chains. One record per CDR3 amino acid sequence lists the most common genes and DNA. The sample table lists roughly 240,000 distinct CDR3 sequences, about a sixth of them with a count of one. Together, the top ten hold less than 35% of the sample. The sample comprised blood. Receptors originate from a woman between 18 and 29 years old with Graves' ophthalmopathy.

This rearrangement joins TRBV12-5 to TRBJ2-1; no firm D call. Germline loops: CDR1 LGHNT, CDR2 FRNRAP. V shed 9 bases and J shed 5 bases, with 14 bases lying between them. This CDR3 spans 13 amino acids. The CDR3 protein is CASAFNENNEQFF. Written as DNA, the CDR3 is TGTGCTAGCGCCTTTAACGAAAACAATGAGCAGTTCTTC. Using reference TRBV12-5 and TRBJ2-1 for the parts outside the CDR3, the full variable domain is DARVTQTPRHKVTEMGQEVTMRCQPILGHNTVFWYRQTMMQGLELLAYFRNRAPLDDSGMPKDRFSAEMPDATLATLKIQPSEPRDSAVYFCASAFNENNEQFFGPGTRLTVL.

This clonotype has a count of ten or more. The V and J genes are TRBV15 and TRBJ2-2; maybe TRBD1 (5 bases). This CDR3 is 15 amino acids long. Germline CDR1 and CDR2: LNHNV and YYDKDF (reference sequence). Deletions cut 3 bases from V and 1 base from J, with 9 bases between. CDR3 DNA: TGTGCCACCAGCAGCCAGGGTGGGAACACCGGGGAGCTGTTTTTT. This sequence encodes CATSSQGGNTGELFF.

In its sample, this clonotype was seen many times. The chain has TRBV27 and TRBJ2-1; D perhaps matches TRBD1 (5 bases). The CDR3 is 16 amino acids. CDR1 is MNHEY, CDR2 SMNVEV, per germline (reference sequence). V dropped 7 bases and J dropped 0 bases, with 16 bases sitting between them. CDR3 sequence (DNA): TGTGCCAGCATGCCAGACGACAGTAGCTCCTACAATGAGCAGTTCTTC. Its protein product is CASMPDDSSSYNEQFF.

Only a few counts were recorded for this clonotype. This chain joins TRBV4-3 and TRBJ2-3; D might be TRBD1 or TRBD2, each matching 5 bases. CDR3 size: 14 residues. Trimming pared 6 bases from V and 15 bases from J, leaving 25 bases between. Germline CDR1 LGHNA, CDR2 YSLEER. In DNA form, the CDR3 reads TGCGCCAGCAGTCGACAATTAGAGGCCTCGGGGCAATATTTT. Amino acids: CASSRQLEASGQYF.

Only one count was recorded for this clonotype. The chain recombines TRBV4-3 with TRBJ1-2, with 7 bases that match TRBD1. V lost 1 base, J lost 4 bases, and 6 bases stayed unmatched. The CDR3 is 15 amino acids. The V gene's germline CDR1 is LGHNA and CDR2 YSLEER. The CDR3 here is CASSQVLGQVYGYTF. The CDR3 nucleotides read TGCGCCAGCAGCCAAGTACTTGGACAGGTCTATGGCTACACCTTC.

The chain joins TRBV29-1 to TRBJ2-1; 13 bases fit TRBD2. CDR3 length: 13 residues. Germline V lookup: CDR1 SQVTM, CDR2 ANQGSEA. V lost 6 bases to trimming and J lost 8 bases; unmatched junction nucleotides: 4. CDR3 bases: TGCAGCGTCGAGACTAGCGGGAGGTATGAGCAGTTCTTC. Translated, it gives CSVETSGRYEQFF.

The sample holds a few counts of this clonotype. The V gene is TRBV10-2, the J gene TRBJ2-7, with a weak D call TRBD2 (5 bases). Germline CDR1 and CDR2: WSHSY and SAAADI. The CDR3 sequence is 12 residues long. V shed 6 bases and J shed 7 bases, with 13 bases lying between them. This CDR3 is CASRTPAGEQYF. The CDR3 nucleotides are TGCGCCAGCAGGACCCCGGCGGGTGAGCAGTACTTC.

This clonotype was seen at least ten times. The chain joins TRBV3-1 to TRBJ1-5; D not certain. V was clipped by 4 bases and J by 0 bases, with 7 bases between them. CDR1 is LGHDT and CDR2 is YNNKEL in the germline V gene (reference sequence). The CDR3 has 14 amino acids. The CDR3 bases are TGTGCCAGCAGCCCCTTACATAGCAATCAGCCCCAGCATTTT. The encoded protein is CASSPLHSNQPQHF.

This clonotype has ten or more counts. The chain combines TRBV30 with TRBJ1-1; D not resolved. Germline values: CDR1 GTSNPN, CDR2 SVGIG (reference sequence). V shed 2 bases and J shed 4 bases, with 8 bases lying between them. The CDR3 is made up of 12 amino acids. As DNA, the CDR3 is TGTGCCTGGAGTACAGTGGGCACTGAAGCTTTCTTT. The encoded protein is CAWSTVGTEAFF.

The chain carries TRBV30 and TRBJ1-2, with D unresolved. This CDR3 is built from 12 residues. V lost 6 bases and J lost 8, with 16 bases in between. The germline V gene encodes CDR1 GTSNPN and CDR2 SVGIG (reference sequence). The CDR3 coding sequence is TGTGCCTGCTTTTTTCAACGGGAAGGCTACACCTTC. Amino acids: CACFFQREGYTF. Combining the CDR3 with reference TRBV30 and TRBJ1-2 gives the whole variable domain SQTIHQWPATLVQPVGSPLSLECTVEGTSNPNLYWYRQAAGRGLQLLFYSVGIGQISSEVPQNLSASRPQDRQFILSSKKLLLSDSGFYLCACFFQREGYTFGSGTRLTVV.

This chain joins TRBV4-1 and TRBJ1-2, with a tentative D call TRBD1 (5 bases). The CDR3 covers 15 residues. Germline CDR1 reads MGHRA; CDR2 reads YSYEKL. V was pared by 5 bases and J by 2 bases, with 15 bases between. The CDR3 loop reads CASSNSPTENYGYTF. In DNA, the CDR3 is TGCGCCAGCAGCAATTCCCCGACAGAAAACTATGGCTACACCTTC.

In its sample, this clonotype was seen many times. This chain's CDR3 is CASSTLSGGANEQFF. CDR3 DNA: TGCGCCAGCAGCACACTTAGCGGGGGGGCCAATGAGCAGTTCTTC. The rearrangement uses TRBV5-1 and TRBJ2-1; 11 nucleotides agree with TRBD2. Germline V gene sequence: CDR1 SGHRS, CDR2 YFSETQ. The CDR3 runs to 15 residues. Trimming took 4 bases from V and 6 from J; bases not matched to a gene: 6.

The chain uses TRBV4-3 and TRBJ1-2; the D gene is possibly TRBD1 (6 bases). The V and J ends lost 0 bases and 3 bases respectively, with 23 bases between them. CDR3 length: 19 amino acids. CDR1 LGHNA and CDR2 YSLEER come from the germline V gene. Here the CDR3 reads CASSQERGGGSDWDYGYTF. The CDR3 nucleotides are TGCGCCAGCAGCCAAGAAAGGGGTGGGGGCTCGGATTGGGACTATGGCTACACCTTC.

This clonotype was recorded at least ten times. The chain carries TRBV28 and TRBJ2-3; no clear D. V was trimmed by 3 bases and J by 0 bases, leaving 13 bases between them. This CDR3 has 16 residues. Germline CDR1 and CDR2: MDHEN and SYDVKM. The CDR3, as DNA: TGTGCCAGCAGTTTTCAACCAGGTGCTAGCACAGATACGCAGTATTTT. Protein: CASSFQPGASTDTQYF.

This clonotype was counted at least ten times. The V gene is TRBV18, the J gene TRBJ2-1; 9 bases match TRBD2. CDR1 and CDR2 (germline): KGHSH, LQKENI. CDR3 size: 18 residues. Germline trimming cut 3 bases from V and 5 bases from J; bases unmatched to any gene: 14. CDR3 bases: TGTGCCAGCTCACCCCCTCGGGGGAGCGGGAGGTCCGACAATGAGCAGTTCTTC. Amino acids: CASSPPRGSGRSDNEQFF.

At least ten counts were recorded for this clonotype. The chain uses TRBV24-1 and TRBJ2-1; D possibly uses TRBD1 or TRBD2 (5 bases each). Trimming stripped 2 bases from V and 5 bases from J, with 12 bases between. Germline loops: CDR1 KGHDR, CDR2 SFDVKD. This CDR3 is built from 15 residues. The CDR3 loop is CATSDSRDRDNEQFF. The CDR3, as DNA: TGTGCCACCAGTGATTCCCGGGACCGAGACAATGAGCAGTTCTTC.